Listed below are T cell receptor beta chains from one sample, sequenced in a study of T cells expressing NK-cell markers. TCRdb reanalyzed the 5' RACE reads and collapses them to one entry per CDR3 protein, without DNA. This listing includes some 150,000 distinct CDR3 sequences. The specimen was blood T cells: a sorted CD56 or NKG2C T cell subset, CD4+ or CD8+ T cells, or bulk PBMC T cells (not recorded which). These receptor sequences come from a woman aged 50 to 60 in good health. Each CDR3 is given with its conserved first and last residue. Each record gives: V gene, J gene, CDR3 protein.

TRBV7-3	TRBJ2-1	CASSLLPGYNEQFF
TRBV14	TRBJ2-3	CASSQDRQRGALADTQYF
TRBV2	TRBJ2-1	CASSAPGAAGYNEQFF
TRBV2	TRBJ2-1	CASIQGLAGVREQFF
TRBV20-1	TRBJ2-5	CSAREGVAGWETQYF
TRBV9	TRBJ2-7	CASGTPYEQYF
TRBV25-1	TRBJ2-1	CASSEWDRLFF
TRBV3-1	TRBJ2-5	CASSQWREETQYF
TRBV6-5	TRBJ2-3	CASSYSTRSSGRADTQYF
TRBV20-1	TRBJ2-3	CSARTWTGAVTDTQYF
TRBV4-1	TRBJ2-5	CASSPIATDKEQETQYF
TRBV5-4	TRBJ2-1	CASSLDGGEQFF
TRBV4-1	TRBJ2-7	CASSPVGGRSYEQYF
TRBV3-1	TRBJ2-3	CASSQAMGHTQYF
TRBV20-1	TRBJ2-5	CSARGVGDNQETQYF
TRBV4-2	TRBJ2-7	CASSQEAGVTYEQYF
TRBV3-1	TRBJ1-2	CASSLRDTSNYGYTF
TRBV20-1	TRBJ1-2	CSARAPRTGDPYGYTF
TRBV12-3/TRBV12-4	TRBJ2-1	CASSFQGSYNEQFF
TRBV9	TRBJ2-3	CASSPQWGEGTDTQYF
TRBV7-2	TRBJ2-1	CASSSSGRYNEQFF
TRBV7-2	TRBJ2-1	CASNLAGSSSYNEQFF
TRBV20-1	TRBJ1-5	CSAKRGDRQPQHF
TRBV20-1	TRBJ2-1	CSARDRASGSLLNEQFF
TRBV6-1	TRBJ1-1	CASSDRNTEAFF
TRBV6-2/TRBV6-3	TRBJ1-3	CASSPLDSSVGNTIYF
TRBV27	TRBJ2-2	CASSFTGTYTGELFF
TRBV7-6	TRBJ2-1	CASSQGLAGSSFNNEQFF
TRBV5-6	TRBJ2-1	CASSLPGGGGEQFF
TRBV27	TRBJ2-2	CASSVLGLYTGELFF
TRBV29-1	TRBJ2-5	CSVETGTPQETQYF
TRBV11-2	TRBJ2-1	CASSLGAEYYNEQFF
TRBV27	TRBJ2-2	CASSLFPGELFF
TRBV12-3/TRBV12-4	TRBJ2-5	CASSFSGGRETQYF
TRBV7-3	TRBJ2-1	CASSSLTGRQFF
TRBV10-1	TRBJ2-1	CASSGSGVGYNEQFF
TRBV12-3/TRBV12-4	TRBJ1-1	CASSLEGSSTEAFF
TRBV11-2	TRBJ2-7	CASSWLAHYEQYF
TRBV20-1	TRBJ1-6	CSARDREPYLNSPLHF
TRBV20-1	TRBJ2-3	CSAATRDGSDTQYF
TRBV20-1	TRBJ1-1	CSARDMLTVEAFF
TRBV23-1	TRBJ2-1	CASSQSGLAGSTSYNEQFF
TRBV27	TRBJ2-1	CASSWSRGEYNEQFF